This T cell receptor (beta chain) comes out of a study of T-cell reconstitution after alpha-beta-depleted transplantation in children. General study points: Some patients showed high day-60 TCRbeta diversity, which derived from surviving recipient T cells and thymic progenitors.

About this clonotype itself: Its antigen is currently unknown.

TCRbeta library construction was performed incorporating unique molecular identifiers. TCRdb reanalysed the PCR reads using MiXCR and keeps one entry per CDR3 protein. The sample contains 700,000 to 850,000 distinct CDR3 sequences, 16% of which appear only once. This TCR came from a male patient between 10 and 17 years old who had a stem cell transplant for acute lymphoblastic leukemia, so the T cells may come from the graft donor. Specimen: PBMCs, mostly from graft donor cells, collected 360 days after TCRalphabeta/CD19-depleted stem cell transplant.

CDR3: CASGDSWYGYTF. The DNA of the CDR3 is TGTGCCAGCGGAGACAGCTGGTATGGCTACACCTTC. The chain employs TRBV6-5 and TRBJ1-2; D possibly corresponds to TRBD1 (5 bases). Looked up from germline, CDR1 is MNHEY and CDR2 is SVGAGI. The CDR3 covers 12 residues. The V and J ends lost 8 bases and 5 bases respectively, with 12 bases between them.